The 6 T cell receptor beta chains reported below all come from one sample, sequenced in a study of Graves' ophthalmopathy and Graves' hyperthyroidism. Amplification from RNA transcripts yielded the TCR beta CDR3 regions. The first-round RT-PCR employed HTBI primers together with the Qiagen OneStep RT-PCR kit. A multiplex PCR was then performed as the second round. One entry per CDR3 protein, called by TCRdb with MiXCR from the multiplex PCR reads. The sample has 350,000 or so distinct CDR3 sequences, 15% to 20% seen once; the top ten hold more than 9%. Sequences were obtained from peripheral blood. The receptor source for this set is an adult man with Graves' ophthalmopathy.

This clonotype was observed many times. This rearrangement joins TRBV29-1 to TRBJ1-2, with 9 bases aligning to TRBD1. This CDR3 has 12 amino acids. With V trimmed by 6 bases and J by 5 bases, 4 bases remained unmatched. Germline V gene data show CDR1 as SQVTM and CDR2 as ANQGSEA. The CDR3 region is CSVVTGGYGYTF. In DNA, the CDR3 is TGCAGCGTAGTGACAGGGGGTTATGGCTACACCTTC.

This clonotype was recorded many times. The CDR3 here is CASSYPGLARDIQYF. The CDR3 DNA reads TGTGCCAGCAGCTATCCGGGACTAGCGAGGGACATTCAGTACTTC. The V call is TRBV7-2, the J call TRBJ2-4; 10 nucleotides line up with TRBD2. Unmatched junction bases numbered 8, after V lost 4 bases and J lost 8 bases. Germline CDR1 and CDR2: SGHTA and FQGNSA. The CDR3 is 15 amino acids.

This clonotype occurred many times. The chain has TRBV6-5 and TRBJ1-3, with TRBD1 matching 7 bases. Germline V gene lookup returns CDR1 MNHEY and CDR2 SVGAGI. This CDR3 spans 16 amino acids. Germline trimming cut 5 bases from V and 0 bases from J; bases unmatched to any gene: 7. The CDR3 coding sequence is TGTGCCAGCAGTACCGGGACAGCCGACTCTGGAAACACCATATATTTT. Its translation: CASSTGTADSGNTIYF.

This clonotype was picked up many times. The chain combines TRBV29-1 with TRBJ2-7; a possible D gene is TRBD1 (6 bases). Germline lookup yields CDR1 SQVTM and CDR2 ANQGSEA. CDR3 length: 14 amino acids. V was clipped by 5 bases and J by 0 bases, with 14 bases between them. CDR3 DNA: TGCAGCGTTCTACTAACAGGGAACTCCTACGAGCAGTACTTC. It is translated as CSVLLTGNSYEQYF.

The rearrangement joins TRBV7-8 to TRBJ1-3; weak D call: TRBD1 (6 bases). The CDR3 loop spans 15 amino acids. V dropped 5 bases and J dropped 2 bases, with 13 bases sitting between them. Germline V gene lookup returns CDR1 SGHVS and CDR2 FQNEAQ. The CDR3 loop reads CASSPGARAGNTIYF. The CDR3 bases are TGTGCCAGCAGCCCAGGGGCACGAGCTGGAAACACCATATATTTT.

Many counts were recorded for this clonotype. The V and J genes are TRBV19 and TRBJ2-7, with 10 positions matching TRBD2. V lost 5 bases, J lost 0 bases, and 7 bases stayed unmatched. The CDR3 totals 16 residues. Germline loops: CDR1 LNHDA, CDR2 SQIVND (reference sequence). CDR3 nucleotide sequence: TGTGCCAGTAGTGCCCCGGGACTAGCGCACTCCTACGAGCAGTACTTC. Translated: CASSAPGLAHSYEQYF.